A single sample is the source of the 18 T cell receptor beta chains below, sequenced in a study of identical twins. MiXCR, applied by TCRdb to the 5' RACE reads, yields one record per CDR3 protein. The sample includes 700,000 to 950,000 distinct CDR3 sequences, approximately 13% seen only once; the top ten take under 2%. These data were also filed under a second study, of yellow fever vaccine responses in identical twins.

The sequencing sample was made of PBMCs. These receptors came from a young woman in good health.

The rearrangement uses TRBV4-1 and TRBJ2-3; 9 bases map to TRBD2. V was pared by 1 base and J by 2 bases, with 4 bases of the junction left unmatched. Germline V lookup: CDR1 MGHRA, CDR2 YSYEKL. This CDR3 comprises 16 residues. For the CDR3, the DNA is TGCGCCAGCAGCCAAGTGGGACTAGCTAACACAGATACGCAGTATTTT. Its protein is CASSQVGLANTDTQYF.

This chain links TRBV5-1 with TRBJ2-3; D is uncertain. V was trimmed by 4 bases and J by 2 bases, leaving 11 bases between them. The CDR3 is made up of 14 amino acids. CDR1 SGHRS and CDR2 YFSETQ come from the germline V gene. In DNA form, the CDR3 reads TGCGCCAGCAGCACGGACCGATACACAGATACGCAGTATTTT. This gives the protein CASSTDRYTDTQYF.

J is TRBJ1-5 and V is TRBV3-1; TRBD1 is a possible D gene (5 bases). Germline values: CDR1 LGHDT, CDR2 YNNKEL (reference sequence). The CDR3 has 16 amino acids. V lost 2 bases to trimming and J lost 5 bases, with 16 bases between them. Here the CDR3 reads CASSQSYGTIDQPQHF. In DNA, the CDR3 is TGTGCCAGCAGCCAAAGTTACGGGACCATTGATCAGCCCCAGCATTTT.

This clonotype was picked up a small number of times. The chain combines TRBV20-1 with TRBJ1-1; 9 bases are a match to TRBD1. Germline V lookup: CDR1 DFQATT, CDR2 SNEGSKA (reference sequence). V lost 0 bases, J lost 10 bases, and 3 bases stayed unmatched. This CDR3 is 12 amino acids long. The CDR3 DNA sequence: TGCAGTGCTAGAGAGGGGACAGGGAGAGCTTTCTTT. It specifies CSAREGTGRAFF.

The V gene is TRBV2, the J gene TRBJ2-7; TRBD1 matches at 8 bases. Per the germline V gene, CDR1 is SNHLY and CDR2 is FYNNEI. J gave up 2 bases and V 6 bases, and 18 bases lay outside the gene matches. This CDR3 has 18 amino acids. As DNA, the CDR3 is TGTGCCAGCAGGGCCGGGACAGGTTACTGGACTGACACCTACGAGCAGTACTTC. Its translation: CASRAGTGYWTDTYEQYF.

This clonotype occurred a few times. DNA of the CDR3: TGTGCCAGCAGACCCCGCGACAGGGCGCAAGAGACCCAGTACTTC. Amino acids: CASRPRDRAQETQYF. The chain couples TRBV28 to TRBJ2-5; 7 bases match TRBD1. Trimming removed 6 bases from V and 2 bases from J; junction bases left unmatched: 9. There are 15 residues in the CDR3. Per the germline V gene, CDR1 is MDHEN and CDR2 is SYDVKM.

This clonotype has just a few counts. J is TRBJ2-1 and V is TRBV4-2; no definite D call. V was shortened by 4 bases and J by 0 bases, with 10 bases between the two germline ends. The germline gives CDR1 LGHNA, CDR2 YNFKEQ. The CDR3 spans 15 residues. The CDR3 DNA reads TGTGCCAGCAGCCCACACATCAACTCCTACAATGAGCAGTTCTTC. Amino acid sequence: CASSPHINSYNEQFF.

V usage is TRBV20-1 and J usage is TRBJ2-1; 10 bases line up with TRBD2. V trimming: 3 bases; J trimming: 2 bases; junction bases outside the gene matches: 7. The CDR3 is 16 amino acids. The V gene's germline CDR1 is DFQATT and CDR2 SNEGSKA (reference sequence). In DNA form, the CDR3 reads TGCAGTGCTAGTCCAGTAGCGGGAGGACCCTACAATGAGCAGTTCTTC. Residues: CSASPVAGGPYNEQFF.

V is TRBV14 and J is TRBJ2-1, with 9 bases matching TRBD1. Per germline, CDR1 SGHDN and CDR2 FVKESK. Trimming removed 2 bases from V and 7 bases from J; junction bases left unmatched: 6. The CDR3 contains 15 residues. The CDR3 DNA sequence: TGTGCCAGCAGCCAATGGGACAGGGACCTTAATGAGCAGTTCTTC. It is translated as CASSQWDRDLNEQFF.

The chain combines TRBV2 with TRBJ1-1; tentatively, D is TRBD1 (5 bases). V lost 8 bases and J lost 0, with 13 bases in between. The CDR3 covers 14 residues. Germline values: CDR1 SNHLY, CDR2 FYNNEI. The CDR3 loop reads CASAAGVMNTEAFF. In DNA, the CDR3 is TGTGCCAGCGCGGCGGGGGTGATGAACACTGAAGCTTTCTTT.

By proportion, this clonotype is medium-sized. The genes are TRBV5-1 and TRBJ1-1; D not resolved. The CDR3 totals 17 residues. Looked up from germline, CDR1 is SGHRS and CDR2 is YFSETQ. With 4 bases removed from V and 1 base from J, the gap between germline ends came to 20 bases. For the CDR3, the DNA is TGCGCCAGCAGCACGAAGACAAGGACCACGGGGAACACTGAAGCTTTCTTT. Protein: CASSTKTRTTGNTEAFF.

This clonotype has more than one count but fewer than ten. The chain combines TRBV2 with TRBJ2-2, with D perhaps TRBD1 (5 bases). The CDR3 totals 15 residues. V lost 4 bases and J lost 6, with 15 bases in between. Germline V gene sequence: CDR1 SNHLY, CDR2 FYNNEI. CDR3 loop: CASSVDGRVAGELFF. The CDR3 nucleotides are TGTGCCAGCAGTGTAGATGGCAGGGTTGCCGGGGAGCTGTTTTTT.

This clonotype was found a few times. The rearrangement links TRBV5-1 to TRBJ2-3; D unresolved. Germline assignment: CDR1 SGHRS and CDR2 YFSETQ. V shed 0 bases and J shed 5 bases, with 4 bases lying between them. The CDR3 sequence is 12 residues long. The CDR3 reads CASSLVKDTQYF. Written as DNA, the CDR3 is TGCGCCAGCAGCTTGGTTAAAGATACGCAGTATTTT.

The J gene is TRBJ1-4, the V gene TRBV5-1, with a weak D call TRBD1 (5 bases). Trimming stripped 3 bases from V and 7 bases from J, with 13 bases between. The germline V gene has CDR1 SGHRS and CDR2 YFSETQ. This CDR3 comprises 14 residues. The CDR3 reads CASSSQGLGEKLFF. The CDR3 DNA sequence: TGCGCCAGCAGCTCCCAGGGCCTGGGTGAAAAACTGTTTTTT.

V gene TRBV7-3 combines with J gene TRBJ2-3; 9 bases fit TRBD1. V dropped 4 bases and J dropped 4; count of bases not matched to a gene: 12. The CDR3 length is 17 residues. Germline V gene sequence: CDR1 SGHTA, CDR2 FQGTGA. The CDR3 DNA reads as TGTGCCAGCAGCTCAAGCGTTGGACAGGGGATATCAGATACGCAGTATTTT. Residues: CASSSSVGQGISDTQYF.

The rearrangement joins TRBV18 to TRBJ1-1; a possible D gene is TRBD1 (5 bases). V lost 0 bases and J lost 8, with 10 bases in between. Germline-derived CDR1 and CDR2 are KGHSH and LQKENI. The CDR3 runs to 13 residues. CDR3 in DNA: TGTGCCAGCTCACCACCAACAGGTAGAGAAGCTTTCTTT. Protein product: CASSPPTGREAFF.

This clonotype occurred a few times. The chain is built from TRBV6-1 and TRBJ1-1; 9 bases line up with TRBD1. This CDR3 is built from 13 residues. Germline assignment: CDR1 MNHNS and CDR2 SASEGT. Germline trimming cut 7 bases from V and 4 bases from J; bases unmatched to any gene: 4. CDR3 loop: CASIGTGRTEAFF. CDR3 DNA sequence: TGTGCCAGCATCGGGACAGGGCGCACTGAAGCTTTCTTT.

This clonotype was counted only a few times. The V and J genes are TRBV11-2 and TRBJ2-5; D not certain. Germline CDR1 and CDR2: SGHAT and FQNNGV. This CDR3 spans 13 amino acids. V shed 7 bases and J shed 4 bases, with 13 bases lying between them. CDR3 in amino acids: CASTKPLVETQYF. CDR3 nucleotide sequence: TGTGCCAGCACCAAACCCCTAGTAGAGACCCAGTACTTC.